This T cell receptor beta chain was identified during a study of technical replicates of blood from a handful of donors (dated by TCRdb to the late 2010s). A word on this clone: No cognate antigen has been identified for it. No base quality values were provided; no much bigger clone lies one nucleotide off.

V sheds 4 bases and J sheds 4 bases, leaving 16 bases between their ends. The CDR3 starts with the cysteine, ends with the phenylalanine, and has 15 residues. Just the 45-base CDR3 DNA is kept, in frame starting at base 1. CDR1 and CDR2 were assigned from the germline V gene as SQVTM and ANQGSEA. Libraries were made using the immunoSEQ multiplex PCR assay. As stored in TCRdb, this immuneACCESS dataset retains in-frame rearrangements with V and J assigned. A fraction of the clones does not appear; measured against another copy, unresolved V genes explain less than half of the discrepancy, and the remainder lacks a known reason. For this sample there are more than 80,000 clones; just over 95% appear just once. The ten largest account for just over 0.3% of the sample.

The sequence joins TRBV29-1 to TRBJ2-2; the D gene assignment is ambiguous. This clonotype was obtained from a human donor in good health. What was sequenced was T cells isolated from PBMCs. CDR3 sequence: CSVAGQHHRTGELFF. The DNA sequence is as follows: TGCAGCGTTGCAGGCCAGCACCATCGCACCGGGGAGCTGTTTTTT.